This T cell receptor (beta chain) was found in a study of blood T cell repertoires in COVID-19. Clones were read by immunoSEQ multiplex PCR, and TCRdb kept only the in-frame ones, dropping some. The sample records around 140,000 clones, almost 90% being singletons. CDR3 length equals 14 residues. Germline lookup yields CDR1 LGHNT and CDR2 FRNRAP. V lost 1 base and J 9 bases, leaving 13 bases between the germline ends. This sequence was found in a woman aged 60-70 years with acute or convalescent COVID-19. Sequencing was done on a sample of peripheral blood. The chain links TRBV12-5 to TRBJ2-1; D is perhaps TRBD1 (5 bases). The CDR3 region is CASGLGIYRGEQFF. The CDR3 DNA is TGTGCTAGTGGTTTGGGAATTTATAGGGGTGAGCAGTTCTTC.